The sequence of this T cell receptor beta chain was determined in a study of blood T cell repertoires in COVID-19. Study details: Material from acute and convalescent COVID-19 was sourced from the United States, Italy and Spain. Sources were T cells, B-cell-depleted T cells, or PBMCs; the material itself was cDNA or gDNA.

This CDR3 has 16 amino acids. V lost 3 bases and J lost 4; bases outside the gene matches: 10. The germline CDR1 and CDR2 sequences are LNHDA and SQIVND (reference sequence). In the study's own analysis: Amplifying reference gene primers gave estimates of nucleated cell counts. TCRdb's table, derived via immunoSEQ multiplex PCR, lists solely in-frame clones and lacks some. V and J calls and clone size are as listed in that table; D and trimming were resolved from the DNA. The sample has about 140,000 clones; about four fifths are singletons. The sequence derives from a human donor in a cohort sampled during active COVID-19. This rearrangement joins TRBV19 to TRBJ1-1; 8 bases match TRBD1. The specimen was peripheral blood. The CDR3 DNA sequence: TGTGCCAGTAGTATTTTAGGCGGGACAGGCCTCACTGAAGCTTTCTTT. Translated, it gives CASSILGGTGLTEAFF.